The sequence of this T cell receptor (beta chain) was determined in a study of blood T cell repertoires in COVID-19. About the research overall: The analysed material was cDNA or gDNA that came from T cells, B-cell-depleted T cells, or PBMCs.

The length of the CDR3 is 18 residues. J was trimmed by 4 bases and V by 4 bases; bases with no gene match: 14. CDR1 and CDR2 (germline): SGDLS, YYNGEE. This clone has just one count. Under the authors' procedure: How many nucleated cells were present was estimated from reference gene primer amplification. Here immunoSEQ multiplex PCR was the method, and the copy in TCRdb shows in-frame clones only, minus some. The V and J calls and clone size are taken from that table; D and trimming were inferred from the DNA. Counted here are around 150,000 clones, around four fifths occurring once; the ten biggest clones make up 15% to 20%.

The source material was peripheral blood. The clonotype was recovered from an elderly woman with acute or convalescent COVID-19. The chain carries TRBV9 and TRBJ1-2; 12 nucleotides align to TRBD1. Here the CDR3 DNA reads TGTGCCAGCAGCTCAGACGGGACAGGGGGCTACCCCCCCTATGGCTACACCTTC. Its translation: CASSSDGTGGYPPYGYTF.